This T cell receptor (beta chain) was profiled in a study of T cell repertoires in cytomegalovirus infection. As for the study in general: Based on public TCR beta signatures, there were indications of CMV infection and of a matching HLA type.

Study-wide results and limits: Identification of carriers of CMV plus the relevant HLA was performed using cumulative public TCR beta family frequency. The ex vivo response was dominated by HLA-C-restricted CMV-specific TCR beta clonotypes.

Each CDR3 protein is one row after TCRdb ran MiXCR on the reads. The top ten clones hold about an eighth of a sample with about 440,000 distinct CDR3 sequences, under 40% of them seen once. This clonotype was detected only a few times. Its antigen is not known. The sequence came from a human donor in good health (CMV status not recorded). Some clones in this sample may be carry-over from other donors' samples. The material sequenced was PBMCs.

The CDR3 DNA reads as TGTGCCAGCAGTGGACACCCCAGCAATCAGCCCCAGCATTTT. It yields the protein CASSGHPSNQPQHF. This chain joins TRBV6-2 or TRBV6-3 and TRBJ1-5; a possible D gene is TRBD1 (5 bases). This CDR3 contains 14 residues. CDR1 is MNHEY and CDR2 is SVGEGT in the germline V gene. The ends were cut back, 5 bases at V and 1 base at J, with 9 bases in the middle.